A single sample gave rise to the 28 T cell receptor beta chains below, sequenced in a study of T-cell reconstitution after alpha-beta-depleted transplantation in children (TCRdb year 2016). What the treatment or condition label conveys for this sample: allogeneic hematopoietic cell transplantation with graft depleted of TCRalphabeta T cells and CD19 B cells. The protocol used for the library was PCR. Sequencing instrument: Illumina HiSeq 2500. Molecular barcoding was employed in the preparation of TCR libraries, with unique molecular identifiers being used to normalize TCRbeta repertoire quantification. TCRdb reanalyzed the raw reads on its own, using fastp at Q25 for trimming and MiXCR for clone calling, and kept in-frame beta chains. A single entry per CDR3 protein holds the most common genes and DNA from its merged rows. This sample holds around 450,000 distinct CDR3 sequences; roughly 44% were observed only once. Of the sample, about 30% falls within the top ten clones.

The source material was PBMCs, sampled before TCRalphabeta/CD19-depleted stem cell transplant. These receptors were taken from a girl aged 2-9 years with aplastic anemia, due to receive a stem cell transplant.

The V call is TRBV7-2, the J call TRBJ2-1, with TRBD2 identical over 8 bases. Per the germline V gene, CDR1 is SGHTA and CDR2 is FQGNSA. Unmatched junction bases numbered 3, after V lost 5 bases and J lost 3 bases. The CDR3 totals 14 residues. For the CDR3, the DNA is TGTGCCAGCAGCCAAACTAGCGGCTACAATGAGCAGTTCTTC. It is translated as CASSQTSGYNEQFF. The full variable domain, with the rest looked up from reference TRBV7-2 and TRBJ2-1, is GAGVSQSPSNKVTEKGKDVELRCDPISGHTALYWYRQSLGQGLEFLIYFQGNSAPDKSGLPSDRFSAERTGGSVSTLTIQRTQQEDSAVYLCASSQTSGYNEQFFGPGTRLTVL.

This clonotype has a handful of counts. CDR3 coding DNA: TGTGCCAGCGGAAGACCGGGACTAGCGGGAGGACCCTACGAGCAGTACTTC. It codes for CASGRPGLAGGPYEQYF. The chain combines TRBV5-6 with TRBJ2-7; the match to TRBD2 covers 15 bases. Germline CDR1 SGHDT, CDR2 YYEEEE. After removal of 7 bases from V and 2 bases from J, the junction contained 10 bases not matched to a gene. There are 17 residues in the CDR3.

The chain carries TRBV9 and TRBJ1-2; a possible D gene is TRBD1 (6 bases). The V gene lost 2 bases and the J gene lost 8 bases, with 22 bases spanning the gap. This CDR3 spans 16 amino acids. Germline values: CDR1 SGDLS, CDR2 YYNGEE. The chain's CDR3 is CASSVQGSLTPGGYTF. CDR3 nucleotides: TGTGCCAGCAGCGTCCAGGGGAGCCTAACCCCGGGAGGCTACACCTTC.

This clonotype was seen repeatedly, ten times or more. The rearrangement uses TRBV11-2 and TRBJ2-3; a weak D match, TRBD2 (5 bases). This CDR3 contains 15 residues. Trimming stripped 5 bases from V and 1 base from J, with 13 bases between. Germline V gene sequence: CDR1 SGHAT, CDR2 FQNNGV. CDR3 coding DNA: TGTGCCAGCAGCACCGACTGGCGGGGCACAGATACGCAGTATTTT. Its translation is CASSTDWRGTDTQYF.

A few counts support this clonotype. The J gene is TRBJ2-3, the V gene TRBV20-1; 10 nucleotides agree with TRBD2. Germline trimming cut 3 bases from V and 10 bases from J; bases unmatched to any gene: 13. The germline V gene encodes CDR1 DFQATT and CDR2 SNEGSKA (reference sequence). There are 15 residues in the CDR3. The CDR3 loop reads CSASPGLAADKPQYF. The CDR3 DNA follows: TGCAGTGCTAGCCCCGGACTAGCGGCGGATAAACCGCAGTATTTT.

This clonotype was picked up a small number of times. The rearrangement joins TRBV10-1 to TRBJ2-5, with 9 bases matching TRBD1. This CDR3 is built from 13 residues. V dropped 6 bases and J dropped 5; count of bases not matched to a gene: 4. Germline CDR1 WNHNN, CDR2 SYGVQD (reference sequence). CDR3 DNA sequence: TGCGCCAGCAGCGGGGACAGGGCTGAGACCCAGTACTTC. Its protein product is CASSGDRAETQYF.

The rearrangement joins TRBV5-8 to TRBJ2-4; perhaps TRBD1 as D (6 bases). The CDR3 length is 14 residues. Germline loops: CDR1 SGHTS, CDR2 YDEGEE. Trimming stripped 3 bases from V and 10 bases from J, with 17 bases between. The CDR3 region has the DNA TGTGCCAGCAGCTCCTGGACAGTCCTAGGGATTCAGTACTTC. It translates to CASSSWTVLGIQYF.

The chain links TRBV7-2 to TRBJ1-3; D remains ambiguous. The V gene lost 2 bases and the J gene lost 0 bases, with 8 bases spanning the gap. The CDR3 extends over 15 amino acids. In germline, CDR1 is SGHTA, CDR2 FQGNSA. The CDR3 here is CASSLTFFSGNTIYF. CDR3 DNA: TGTGCCAGCAGCTTAACATTCTTCTCTGGAAACACCATATATTTT.

The V call is TRBV15, the J call TRBJ1-5; the D is unclear. Trimming shortened V by 0 bases and J by 9 bases, and 18 bases separated the two germline ends. This CDR3 is built from 16 residues. Germline V lookup: CDR1 LNHNV, CDR2 YYDKDF (reference sequence). The CDR3 protein is CATSRDLEGPWGPQHF. CDR3 in DNA: TGTGCCACCAGCAGAGATCTGGAGGGCCCATGGGGGCCCCAGCATTTT.

This clonotype was seen more than once but under ten times. V gene TRBV10-3 combines with J gene TRBJ2-3; 9 nucleotides line up with TRBD2. V trimming: 2 bases; J trimming: 2 bases; junction bases outside the gene matches: 8. Germline V gene data show CDR1 as ENHRY and CDR2 as SYGVKD. The CDR3 runs to 17 residues. CDR3 in amino acids: CAISEGPGGGATDTQYF. The DNA of the CDR3 is TGTGCCATCAGTGAGGGGCCCGGCGGGGGGGCCACAGATACGCAGTATTTT.

V and J are TRBV9 and TRBJ2-7; 8 bases align to TRBD1. CDR1 and CDR2 (germline): SGDLS, YYNGEE. The CDR3 is 15 amino acids. V lost 4 bases and J lost 3; bases outside the gene matches: 9. CDR3 protein: CASSLGQGRSYEQYF. In DNA form, the CDR3 reads TGTGCCAGCAGCCTTGGACAGGGAAGGAGCTACGAGCAGTACTTC.

This clonotype has a count of ten or more. The genes are TRBV4-1 and TRBJ2-7, with 7 bases lining up with TRBD1. Germline CDR1 MGHRA, CDR2 YSYEKL. V lost 0 bases and J lost 0; bases outside the gene matches: 8. The CDR3 loop spans 17 amino acids. CDR3 nucleotides: TGCGCCAGCAGCCAAGAAGTCTCAGGGGGATACTCCTACGAGCAGTACTTC. Translation gives CASSQEVSGGYSYEQYF.

This clonotype was seen repeatedly, ten times or more. The chain uses TRBV27 and TRBJ1-1, with D hard to call. The CDR3 has 15 residues. The germline gives CDR1 MNHEY, CDR2 SMNVEV (reference sequence). V was pared by 0 bases and J by 0 bases, with 8 bases between. The CDR3 spells CASSLSGNMNTEAFF. The DNA of the CDR3 is TGTGCCAGCAGTTTATCCGGGAACATGAACACTGAAGCTTTCTTT.

This clonotype came up many times. This sequence joins TRBV13 and TRBJ1-1; D remains unclear. This CDR3 has 16 residues. Germline V gives CDR1 PRHDT, CDR2 FYEKMQ (reference sequence). V was trimmed by 5 bases and J by 0 bases, leaving 16 bases between them. DNA for the CDR3: TGTGCCAGCAGCGCCCTCGAGAATGGATTGAACACTGAAGCTTTCTTT. Its translation is CASSALENGLNTEAFF. The entire variable domain, with the rest obtained from reference TRBV13 and TRBJ1-1, is as follows: AAGVIQSPRHLIKEKRETATLKCYPIPRHDTVYWYQQGPGQDPQFLISFYEKMQSDKGSIPDRFSAQQFSDYHSELNMSSLELGDSALYFCASSALENGLNTEAFFGQGTRLTVV.

This clonotype came up a few times. V is TRBV6-1 and J is TRBJ1-3; the match to TRBD1 covers 9 bases. The germline CDR1 and CDR2 sequences are MNHNS and SASEGT. This CDR3 is built from 15 residues. With V trimmed by 5 bases and J by 2 bases, 4 bases remained unmatched. CDR3 DNA sequence: TGTGCCAGCAGTCATACAGGGGGCGCTGGAAACACCATATATTTT. Translated, it gives CASSHTGGAGNTIYF.

The chain couples TRBV14 to TRBJ1-1; D not resolved. CDR3 length: 14 residues. Per germline, CDR1 SGHDN and CDR2 FVKESK. The germline V and J ends were trimmed by 5 bases and 6 bases, with 16 bases remaining between them. CDR3 DNA sequence: TGTGCCAGCAGCAAAATGGTGACACTCTCTGAAGCTTTCTTT. This translates into CASSKMVTLSEAFF. Using reference TRBV14 and TRBJ1-1 for the parts outside the CDR3, the full variable domain is EAGVTQFPSHSVIEKGQTVTLRCDPISGHDNLYWYRRVMGKEIKFLLHFVKESKQDESGMPNNRFLAERTGGTYSTLKVQPAELEDSGVYFCASSKMVTLSEAFFGQGTRLTVV.

The chain joins TRBV4-2 to TRBJ1-1; 10 bases are a match to TRBD1. Trimming at V came to 3 bases and at J to 4 bases, leaving 11 bases not matched to a gene. The CDR3 contains 17 residues. Germline CDR1 reads LGHNA; CDR2 reads YNFKEQ. The CDR3 loop reads CASSHVSGTGEGTEAFF. The CDR3, as DNA: TGTGCCAGCAGCCATGTCTCCGGGACAGGGGAGGGCACTGAAGCTTTCTTT.

V gene TRBV20-1 combines with J gene TRBJ2-3; D uncertain. This CDR3 region has 14 residues. The germline CDR1 and CDR2 sequences are DFQATT and SNEGSKA (reference sequence). In DNA, the CDR3 is TGCACCGCCAAGACAAGCACTAGCACAGATACGCAGTATTTT. Translation gives CTAKTSTSTDTQYF.

A remark on this clonotype: The germline gene is not matched at one end of the junction; a read error may be the cause. V usage is TRBV19 and J usage is TRBJ2-7; tentatively, D is TRBD1 or TRBD2 (5 bases each). CDR1 and CDR2 from the germline V gene are LNHDA and SQIVND (reference sequence). The CDR3 is 14 amino acids. CDR3 sequence (DNA): TGTGTCAGTAGTCCCGGGACGGGAAGCTACGAGCAGTACTTC. Translating gives CVSSPGTGSYEQYF.

Remarks on this clonotype: Since a much larger clone is just one base distant, this may be a read error. The chain carries TRBV7-7 and TRBJ2-5; a possible D gene is TRBD2 (6 bases). The CDR3 sequence is 14 residues long. V lost 5 bases to trimming and J lost 5 bases, with 15 bases between them. Germline V gene data show CDR1 as SSHAT and CDR2 as FNYEAQ (reference sequence). CDR3 nucleotide sequence: TGTGCCAGCAGCCCCCATCCCGGGGGTGAGACCCAGTACTTC. Its protein is CASSPHPGGETQYF.

V usage is TRBV6-6 and J usage is TRBJ2-1; TRBD2 matches at 8 bases. The CDR3 loop spans 14 amino acids. The V gene end was trimmed by 8 bases and the J gene end by 4 bases; junction bases not matched to a gene: 7. The germline gives CDR1 MNHNY, CDR2 SVGAGI (reference sequence). CDR3 DNA: TGTGCCAGCGGGGCGGGGGGTCCATACAATGAGCAGTTCTTC. This gives the protein CASGAGGPYNEQFF.

This chain links TRBV15 with TRBJ2-7, with 9 bases aligning to TRBD1. The CDR3 runs to 16 residues. Germline V lookup: CDR1 LNHNV, CDR2 YYDKDF (reference sequence). V lost 1 base, J lost 1 base, and 5 bases stayed unmatched. For the CDR3, the DNA is TGTGCCACCAGCAGAGCAAGGACAGGGGTATCCTACGAGCAGTACTTC. Its translation is CATSRARTGVSYEQYF.

This clonotype was recorded many times. This chain links TRBV27 with TRBJ2-7, with 7 bases fitting TRBD1. With V trimmed by 5 bases and J by 3 bases, 10 bases remained unmatched. The CDR3 extends over 15 amino acids. From germline, CDR1 is MNHEY and CDR2 SMNVEV (reference sequence). In DNA, the CDR3 is TGTGCCAGCAGTCCAGCCGCTCGGACAGGCTACGAGCAGTACTTC. It encodes CASSPAARTGYEQYF.

The rearrangement links TRBV20-1 to TRBJ1-4; D call uncertain. The CDR3 has 11 residues. The V end was cut by 2 bases, the J end by 6 bases, with 4 bases between. Germline V gene sequence: CDR1 DFQATT, CDR2 SNEGSKA (reference sequence). CDR3 residues: CSARPDEKLFF. In DNA form, the CDR3 reads TGCAGTGCTAGACCGGATGAAAAACTGTTTTTT.

The chain is built from TRBV4-1 and TRBJ2-7; weak D call: TRBD1 (6 bases). In germline, CDR1 is MGHRA, CDR2 YSYEKL. Trimming cost V 0 bases and J 1 base, with 10 bases left between them. The CDR3 spans 15 residues. The DNA of the CDR3 is TGCGCCAGCAGCCAAGATTTCCAGGGGTCCTACGAGCAGTACTTC. It yields the protein CASSQDFQGSYEQYF.

This clonotype occurred many times. The rearrangement links TRBV9 to TRBJ2-7, with 8 nucleotides matching TRBD2. The CDR3 has 16 amino acids. CDR1 and CDR2 (germline): SGDLS, YYNGEE. V was clipped by 4 bases and J by 5 bases; unmatched bases: 14. The CDR3 region has the DNA TGTGCCAGCAGCCGGGGGGGGACGGCTTATAGTAACGAGCAGTACTTC. Its protein product is CASSRGGTAYSNEQYF.

The gene calls are TRBV11-2 and TRBJ2-1, with 9 bases lining up with TRBD2. CDR1 SGHAT and CDR2 FQNNGV come from the germline V gene. The ends lost 10 bases at V and 7 bases at J; junction bases unmatched: 14. There are 15 residues in the CDR3. CDR3 protein: CATTSAAGGINEQFF. The CDR3 nucleotides read TGTGCCACTACTTCGGCGGCGGGAGGGATAAATGAGCAGTTCTTC.

In its sample, this clonotype was seen many times. The rearrangement links TRBV20-1 to TRBJ2-5, with a weak D call TRBD2 (6 bases). In germline, CDR1 is DFQATT, CDR2 SNEGSKA (reference sequence). This CDR3 spans 15 amino acids. V was clipped by 1 base and J by 5 bases, with 17 bases between them. The CDR3 DNA follows: TGCAGTGCTAGAGCCGACTGGGACTTTTTGGAGACCCAGTACTTC. It is translated as CSARADWDFLETQYF.